One and the same sample provided the 8 T cell receptor beta chains below, sequenced in a study of blood T cell repertoires in COVID-19. Repertoires were generated with immunoSEQ multiplex PCR, while TCRdb's copy carries only in-frame clones and drops some. The profile shows about 220,000 clones, around 81% of them singletons. The specimen was peripheral blood. Every receptor here comes from a human donor in a cohort sampled during active COVID-19.

This clone occurred a few times. This chain links TRBV19 with TRBJ2-1; TRBD1 matches at 12 bases. Trimming cost V 5 bases and J 10 bases; bases outside gene matches: 12. Per the germline V gene, CDR1 is LNHDA and CDR2 is SQIVND (reference sequence). The CDR3 has 16 residues. The CDR3 region is CASSPRRDRGRGEQFF. DNA of the CDR3: TGTGCCAGTAGTCCCCGAAGGGACAGGGGGCGCGGGGAGCAGTTCTTC.

This sequence joins TRBV28 and TRBJ1-3; D unclear. The CDR3 contains 13 residues. Deletions cut 1 base from V and 4 bases from J, with 5 bases between. CDR1 is MDHEN, CDR2 SYDVKM, per germline. The CDR3 DNA reads as TGTGCCAGCAGTTTATCGGGGGGAAACACCATATATTTT. It codes for CASSLSGGNTIYF.

The rearrangement links TRBV5-6 to TRBJ2-1; a possible D gene is TRBD1 (6 bases). The CDR3 length is 15 residues. The V end was cut by 1 base, the J end by 6 bases, with 14 bases between. Germline values: CDR1 SGHDT, CDR2 YYEEEE. Here the CDR3 DNA reads TGTGCCAGCAGCTTGATCGGACAGAAGGGCAATGAGCAGTTCTTC. Protein: CASSLIGQKGNEQFF.

This sequence joins TRBV15 and TRBJ1-2, with TRBD1 matching 8 bases. Germline lookup yields CDR1 LNHNV and CDR2 YYDKDF (reference sequence). The V and J ends lost 0 bases and 8 bases, in that order; junction bases with no gene match: 8. This CDR3 contains 15 residues. The CDR3 DNA sequence: TGTGCCACCAGCAGAGAACGTGGACAGGGAGGGGGCTACACCTTC. Translation gives CATSRERGQGGGYTF. The full variable domain, in which reference TRBV15 and TRBJ1-2 provide the parts outside the CDR3, is DAMVIQNPRYQVTQFGKPVTLSCSQTLNHNVMYWYQQKSSQAPKLLFHYYDKDFNNEADTPDNFQSRRPNTSFCFLDIRSPGLGDTAMYLCATSRERGQGGGYTFGSGTRLTVV.

This clone was seen a few times. The CDR3 region has the DNA TGTGCCAGCAGCTTAATGGGGACAGCTCAAGAGACCCAGTACTTC. Translation gives CASSLMGTAQETQYF. The chain combines TRBV5-4 with TRBJ2-5, with TRBD1 matching 7 bases. CDR1 is SGHNT and CDR2 is YYREEE in the germline V gene (reference sequence). This CDR3 contains 15 residues. The V gene end was trimmed by 2 bases and the J gene end by 2 bases; junction bases not matched to a gene: 6.

This chain links TRBV20-1 with TRBJ2-1, with unresolved D. Germline values: CDR1 DFQATT, CDR2 SNEGSKA (reference sequence). V was pared by 4 bases and J by 4 bases, with 2 bases between. CDR3 size: 10 residues. In DNA form, the CDR3 reads TGCAGTGCTACGTACAATGAGCAGTTCTTC. It codes for CSATYNEQFF.

The chain employs TRBV5-5 and TRBJ2-2, with 11 positions matching TRBD2. Trimming took 4 bases from V and 1 from J; bases not matched to a gene: 9. The CDR3 totals 18 residues. From germline, CDR1 is SGHKS and CDR2 YYEKEE (reference sequence). The CDR3 DNA sequence: TGTGCCAGCAGCCCTTTCTCCGGACTAGCGGGGAACACCGGGGAGCTGTTTTTT. As protein: CASSPFSGLAGNTGELFF.

This chain connects TRBV7-2 to TRBJ1-5; D is uncertain. CDR1 and CDR2 from the germline V gene are SGHTA and FQGNSA. Trimming cost V 5 bases and J 5 bases, with 10 bases left between them. The CDR3 runs to 13 residues. CDR3 residues: CASSEGKDQPQHF. In nucleotides, the CDR3 is TGTGCCAGCAGCGAGGGCAAGGATCAGCCCCAGCATTTT.